A single count supports the clone carrying this TCR beta chain. Per the original methods: Reference gene primer amplification in the assay estimated nucleated cell counts. The data were produced by immunoSEQ multiplex PCR, yet TCRdb's version contains in-frame clones alone and is incomplete. The DNA was the basis for D and trimming; V, J and clone size are from that table. This table has around 210,000 clones, around 81% appearing once. These data come from a study of blood T cell repertoires in COVID-19. Germline CDR1 is MNHEY and CDR2 is SVGAGI. Trimming stripped 0 bases from V and 5 bases from J, with 14 bases between. The CDR3 is made up of 16 amino acids.

This receptor was identified in a man aged 55 to 70 with COVID-19, enrolled during active disease. Input material: peripheral blood. This chain links TRBV6-5 with TRBJ2-1; maybe TRBD2 (6 bases). CDR3 nucleotide sequence: TGTGCCAGCAGTTACTCATGGGGGGAGTTACACAATGAGCAGTTCTTC. This codes for CASSYSWGELHNEQFF.